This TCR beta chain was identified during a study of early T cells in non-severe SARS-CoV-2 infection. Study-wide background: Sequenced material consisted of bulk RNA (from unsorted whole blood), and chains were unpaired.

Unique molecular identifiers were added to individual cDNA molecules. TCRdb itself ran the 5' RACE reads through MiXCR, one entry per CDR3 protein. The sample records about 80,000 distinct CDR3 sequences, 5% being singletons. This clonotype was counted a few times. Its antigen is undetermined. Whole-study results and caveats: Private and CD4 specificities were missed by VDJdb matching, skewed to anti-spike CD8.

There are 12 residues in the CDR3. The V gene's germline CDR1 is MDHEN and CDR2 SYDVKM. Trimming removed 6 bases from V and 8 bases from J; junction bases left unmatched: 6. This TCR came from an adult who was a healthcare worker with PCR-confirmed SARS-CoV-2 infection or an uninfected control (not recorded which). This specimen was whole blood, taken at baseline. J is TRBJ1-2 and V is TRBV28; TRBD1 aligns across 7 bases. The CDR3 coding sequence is TGTGCCAGCAGACCCGACAGGGCCGGCTACACCTTC. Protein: CASRPDRAGYTF.